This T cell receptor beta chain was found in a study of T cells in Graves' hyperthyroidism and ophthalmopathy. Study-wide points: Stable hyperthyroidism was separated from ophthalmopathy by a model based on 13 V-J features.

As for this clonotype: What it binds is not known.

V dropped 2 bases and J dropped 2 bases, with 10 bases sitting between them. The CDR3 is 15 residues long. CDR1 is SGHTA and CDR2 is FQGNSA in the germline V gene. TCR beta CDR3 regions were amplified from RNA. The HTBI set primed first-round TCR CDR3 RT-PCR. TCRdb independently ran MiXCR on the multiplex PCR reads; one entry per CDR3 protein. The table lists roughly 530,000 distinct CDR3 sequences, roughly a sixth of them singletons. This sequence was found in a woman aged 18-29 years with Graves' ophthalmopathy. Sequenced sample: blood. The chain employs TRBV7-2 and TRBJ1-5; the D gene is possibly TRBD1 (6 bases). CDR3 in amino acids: CASSLRGFGNQPQHF. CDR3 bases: TGTGCCAGCAGCTTAAGGGGGTTTGGCAATCAGCCCCAGCATTTT.